This entry concerns a single T cell receptor (beta chain). Its antigen is currently unknown. This entry belongs to a study of immune evolution from preneoplasia to lung adenocarcinoma. Whole-study findings and limits: Top clone share appeared to fall from AAH through AIS, MIA, adenocarcinoma.

The CDR3 totals 13 residues. The V gene's germline CDR1 is MNHNS and CDR2 SASEGT. V lost 2 bases, J lost 1 base, and 5 bases lay in between. Measured with immunoSEQ multiplex PCR; TCRdb has only the in-frame clones, and not every one. The data hold about 9,000 clones, with nearly 90% observed a single time. The chain couples TRBV6-1 to TRBJ1-1; D is uncertain. Sequencing input: FFPE invasive lung adenocarcinoma tissue. This clonotype was obtained from a person between 65 and 80 years old with invasive lung adenocarcinoma. The CDR3 region has the DNA TGTGCCAGCAGTGAACCAGGGAACACTGAAGCTTTCTTT. Its translation: CASSEPGNTEAFF.